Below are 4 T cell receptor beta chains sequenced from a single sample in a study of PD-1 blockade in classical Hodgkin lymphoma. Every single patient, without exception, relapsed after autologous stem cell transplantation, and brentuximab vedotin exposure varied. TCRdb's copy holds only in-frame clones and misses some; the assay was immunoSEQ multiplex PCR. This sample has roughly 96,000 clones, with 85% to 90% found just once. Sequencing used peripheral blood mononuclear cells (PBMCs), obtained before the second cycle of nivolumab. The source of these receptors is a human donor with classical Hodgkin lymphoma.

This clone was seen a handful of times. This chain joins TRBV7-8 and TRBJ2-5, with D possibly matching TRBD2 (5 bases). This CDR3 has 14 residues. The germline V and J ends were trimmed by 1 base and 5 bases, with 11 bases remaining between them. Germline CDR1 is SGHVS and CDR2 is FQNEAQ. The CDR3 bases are TGTGCCAGCAGCTTAGATCGGGGAATGGAGACCCAGTACTTC. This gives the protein CASSLDRGMETQYF.

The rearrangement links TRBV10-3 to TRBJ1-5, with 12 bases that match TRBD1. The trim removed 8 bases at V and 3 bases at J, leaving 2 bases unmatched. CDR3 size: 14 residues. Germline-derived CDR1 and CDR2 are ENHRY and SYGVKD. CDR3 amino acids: CAIGGQGANQPQHF. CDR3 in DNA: TGTGCCATCGGGGGACAGGGGGCCAATCAGCCCCAGCATTTT.

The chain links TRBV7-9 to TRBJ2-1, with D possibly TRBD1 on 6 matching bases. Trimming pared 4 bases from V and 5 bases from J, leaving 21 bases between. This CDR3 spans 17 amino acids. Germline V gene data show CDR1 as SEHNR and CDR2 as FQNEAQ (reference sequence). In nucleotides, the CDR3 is TGTGCCAGCAGCTGGACACGGACAGAGCTTAGGGACAATGAGCAGTTCTTC. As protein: CASSWTRTELRDNEQFF.

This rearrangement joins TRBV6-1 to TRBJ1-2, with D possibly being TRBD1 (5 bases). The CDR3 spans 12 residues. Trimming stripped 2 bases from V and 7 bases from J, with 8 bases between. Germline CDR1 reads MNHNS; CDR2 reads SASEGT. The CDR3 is CASSERGLGYTF. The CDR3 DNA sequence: TGTGCCAGCAGTGAACGGGGACTTGGCTACACCTTC.